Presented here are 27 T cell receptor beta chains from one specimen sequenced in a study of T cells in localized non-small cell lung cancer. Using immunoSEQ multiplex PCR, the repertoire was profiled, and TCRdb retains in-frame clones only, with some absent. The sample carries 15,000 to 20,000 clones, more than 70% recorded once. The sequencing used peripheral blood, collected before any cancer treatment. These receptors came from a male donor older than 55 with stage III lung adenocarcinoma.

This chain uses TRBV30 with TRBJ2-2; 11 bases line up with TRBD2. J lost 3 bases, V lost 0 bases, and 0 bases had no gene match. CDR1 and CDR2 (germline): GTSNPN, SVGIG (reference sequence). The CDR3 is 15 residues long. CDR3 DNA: TGTGCCTGGAGTGTACTAGCGGGGGACACCGGGGAGCTGTTTTTT. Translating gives CAWSVLAGDTGELFF.

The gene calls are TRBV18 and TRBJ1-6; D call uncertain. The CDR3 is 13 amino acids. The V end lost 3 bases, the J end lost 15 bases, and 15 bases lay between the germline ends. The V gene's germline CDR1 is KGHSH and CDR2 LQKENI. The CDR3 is CASSPPTSVYLHF. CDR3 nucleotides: TGTGCCAGCTCACCCCCCACCTCGGTGTACCTCCACTTT.

The CDR3, as DNA: TGTGCCAGCACAGCCCCAATGACAGGACCAGGTCAGCCCCAGCATTTT. This gives the protein CASTAPMTGPGQPQHF. This sequence joins TRBV6-4 and TRBJ1-5; a weak D match, TRBD1 (6 bases). Trimming left V 7 bases short and J 6 bases short, with 22 bases between. The CDR3 runs to 16 residues. Per the germline V gene, CDR1 is MRHNA and CDR2 is SNTAGT.

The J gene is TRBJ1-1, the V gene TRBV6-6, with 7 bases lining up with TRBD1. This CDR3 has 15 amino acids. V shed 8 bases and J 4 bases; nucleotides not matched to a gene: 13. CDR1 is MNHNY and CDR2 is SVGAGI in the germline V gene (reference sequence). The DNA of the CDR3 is TGTGCCAGCGACGCACAGGGGCGCTCGGGCACTGAAGCTTTCTTT. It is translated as CASDAQGRSGTEAFF.

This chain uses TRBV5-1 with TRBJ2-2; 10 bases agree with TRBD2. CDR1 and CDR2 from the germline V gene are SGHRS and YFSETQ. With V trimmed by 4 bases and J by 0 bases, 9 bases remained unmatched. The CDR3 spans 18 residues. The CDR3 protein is CASSIGLAVTSNTGELFF. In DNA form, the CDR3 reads TGCGCCAGCAGCATAGGACTAGCGGTGACTTCGAACACCGGGGAGCTGTTTTTT.

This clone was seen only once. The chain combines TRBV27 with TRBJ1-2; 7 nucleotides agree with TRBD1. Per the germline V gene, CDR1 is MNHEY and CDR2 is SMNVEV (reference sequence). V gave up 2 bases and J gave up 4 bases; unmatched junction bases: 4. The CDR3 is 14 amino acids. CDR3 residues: CASSLRQGIYGYTF. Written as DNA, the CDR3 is TGTGCCAGCAGTTTAAGACAGGGAATCTATGGCTACACCTTC.

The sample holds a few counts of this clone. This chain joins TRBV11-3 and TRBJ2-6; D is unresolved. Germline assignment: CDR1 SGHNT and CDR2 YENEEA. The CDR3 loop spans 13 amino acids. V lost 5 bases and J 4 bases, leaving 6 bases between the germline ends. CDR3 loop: CASSTTGANVLTF. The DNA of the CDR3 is TGTGCCAGCAGCACCACGGGGGCCAACGTCCTGACTTTC.

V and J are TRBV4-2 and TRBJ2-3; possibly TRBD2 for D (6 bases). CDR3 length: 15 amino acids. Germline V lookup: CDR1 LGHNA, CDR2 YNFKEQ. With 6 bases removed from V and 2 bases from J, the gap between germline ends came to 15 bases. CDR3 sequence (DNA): TGTGCCAGCAGTCCGGACTACCCCACCACAGATACGCAGTATTTT. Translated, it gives CASSPDYPTTDTQYF.

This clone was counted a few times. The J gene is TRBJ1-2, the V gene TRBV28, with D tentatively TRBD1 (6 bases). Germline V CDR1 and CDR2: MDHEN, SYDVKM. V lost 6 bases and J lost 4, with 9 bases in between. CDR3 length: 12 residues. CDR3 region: CASSTGLYGYTF. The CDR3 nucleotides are TGTGCCAGCAGCACAGGGCTCTATGGCTACACCTTC.

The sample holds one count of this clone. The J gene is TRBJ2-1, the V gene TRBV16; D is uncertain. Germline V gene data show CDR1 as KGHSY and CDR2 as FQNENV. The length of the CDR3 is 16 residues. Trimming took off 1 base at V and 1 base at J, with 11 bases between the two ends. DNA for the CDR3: TGTGCCAGCAGCCAATTGTCGGATTCATCCTACAATGAGCAGTTCTTC. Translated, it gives CASSQLSDSSYNEQFF.

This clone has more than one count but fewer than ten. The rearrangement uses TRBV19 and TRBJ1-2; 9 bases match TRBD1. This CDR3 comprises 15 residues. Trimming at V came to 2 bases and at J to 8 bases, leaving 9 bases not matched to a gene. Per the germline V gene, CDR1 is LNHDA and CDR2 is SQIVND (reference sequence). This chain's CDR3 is CASSIRTGDRVGYTF. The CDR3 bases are TGTGCCAGTAGTATAAGGACTGGGGACAGGGTCGGCTACACCTTC.

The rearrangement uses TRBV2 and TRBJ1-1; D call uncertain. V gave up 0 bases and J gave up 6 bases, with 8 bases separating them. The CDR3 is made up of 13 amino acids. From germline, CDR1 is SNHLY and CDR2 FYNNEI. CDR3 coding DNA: TGTGCCAGCAGTGAAGCTATGTGGGCTGAAGCTTTCTTT. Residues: CASSEAMWAEAFF.

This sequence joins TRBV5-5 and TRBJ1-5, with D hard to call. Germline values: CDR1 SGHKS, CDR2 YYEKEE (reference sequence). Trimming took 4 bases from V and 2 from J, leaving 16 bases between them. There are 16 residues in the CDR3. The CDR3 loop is CASSDGNVGGNQPQHF. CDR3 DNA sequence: TGTGCCAGCAGCGACGGAAACGTCGGGGGCAATCAGCCCCAGCATTTT.

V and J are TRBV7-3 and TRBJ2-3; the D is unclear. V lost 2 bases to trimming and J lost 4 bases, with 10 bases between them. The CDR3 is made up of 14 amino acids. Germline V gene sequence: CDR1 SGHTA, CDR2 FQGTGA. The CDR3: CASSLVASADTQYF. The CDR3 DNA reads TGTGCCAGCAGCTTAGTGGCTAGTGCAGATACGCAGTATTTT.

The CDR3, as DNA: TGTGCCAGCAGTGACCCCGGGGGCGGAAATCAGCCCCAGCATTTT. Translated, it gives CASSDPGGGNQPQHF. This chain joins TRBV6-4 and TRBJ1-5, with D tentatively TRBD1 (6 bases). The V and J ends lost 2 bases and 4 bases respectively, with 12 bases between them. Germline CDR1 reads MRHNA; CDR2 reads SNTAGT. The CDR3 sequence is 15 residues long.

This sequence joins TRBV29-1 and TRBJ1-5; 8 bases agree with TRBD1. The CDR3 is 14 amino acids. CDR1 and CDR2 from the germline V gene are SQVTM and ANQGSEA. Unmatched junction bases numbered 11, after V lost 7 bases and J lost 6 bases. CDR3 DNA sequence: TGCAGCGCTAACGGACAGGGTAACTCTCAGCCCCAGCATTTT. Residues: CSANGQGNSQPQHF.

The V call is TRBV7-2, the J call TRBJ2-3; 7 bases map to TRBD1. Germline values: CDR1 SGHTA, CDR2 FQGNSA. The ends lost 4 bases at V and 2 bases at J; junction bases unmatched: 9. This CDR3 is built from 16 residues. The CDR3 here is CASSWKTGRLTDTQYF. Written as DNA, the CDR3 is TGTGCCAGCAGCTGGAAGACAGGGAGACTCACAGATACGCAGTATTTT.

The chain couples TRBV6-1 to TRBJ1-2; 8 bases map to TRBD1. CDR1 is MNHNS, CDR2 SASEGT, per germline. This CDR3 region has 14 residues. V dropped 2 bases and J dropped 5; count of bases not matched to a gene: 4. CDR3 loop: CASSEQGAVYGYTF. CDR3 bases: TGTGCCAGCAGTGAACAGGGGGCGGTGTATGGCTACACCTTC.

The CDR3 loop is CASLGAGELFF. The CDR3 DNA reads as TGTGCCAGCCTGGGGGCCGGGGAGCTGTTTTTT. This chain joins TRBV2 and TRBJ2-2; either TRBD1 or TRBD2 may supply D (5 bases each). This CDR3 has 11 residues. Trimming left V 8 bases short and J 6 bases short, with 7 bases between. Germline loops: CDR1 SNHLY, CDR2 FYNNEI.

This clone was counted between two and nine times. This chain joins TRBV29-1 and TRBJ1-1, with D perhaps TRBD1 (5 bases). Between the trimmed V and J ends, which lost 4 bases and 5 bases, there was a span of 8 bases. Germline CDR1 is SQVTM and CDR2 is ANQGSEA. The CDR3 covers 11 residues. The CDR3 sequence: CSVGAGTEAFF. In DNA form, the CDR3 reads TGCAGCGTTGGGGCAGGGACTGAAGCTTTCTTT.

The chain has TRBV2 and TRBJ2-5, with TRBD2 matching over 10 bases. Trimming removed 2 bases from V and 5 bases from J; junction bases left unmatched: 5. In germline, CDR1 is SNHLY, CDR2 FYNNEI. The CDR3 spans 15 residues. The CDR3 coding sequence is TGTGCCAGCAGTGAACTAGCGGGGGTCCGGGAGACCCAGTACTTC. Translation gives CASSELAGVRETQYF.

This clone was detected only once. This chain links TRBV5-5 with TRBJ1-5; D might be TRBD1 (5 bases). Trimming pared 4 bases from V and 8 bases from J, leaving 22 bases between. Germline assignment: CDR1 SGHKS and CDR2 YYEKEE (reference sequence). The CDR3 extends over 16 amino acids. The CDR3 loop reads CASSPNPGTVREPQHF. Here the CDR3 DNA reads TGTGCCAGCAGCCCTAACCCCGGGACGGTGAGGGAGCCCCAGCATTTT.

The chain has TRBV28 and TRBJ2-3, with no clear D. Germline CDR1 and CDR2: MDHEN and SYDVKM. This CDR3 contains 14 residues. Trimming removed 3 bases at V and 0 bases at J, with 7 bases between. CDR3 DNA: TGTGCCAGCAGTTTGGGCGACAGCACAGATACGCAGTATTTT. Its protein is CASSLGDSTDTQYF.

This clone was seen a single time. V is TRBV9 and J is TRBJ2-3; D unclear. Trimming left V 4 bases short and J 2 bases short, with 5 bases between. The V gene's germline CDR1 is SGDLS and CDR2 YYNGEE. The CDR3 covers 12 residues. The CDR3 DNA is TGTGCCAGCAGCCGAGACACAGATACGCAGTATTTT. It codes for CASSRDTDTQYF.

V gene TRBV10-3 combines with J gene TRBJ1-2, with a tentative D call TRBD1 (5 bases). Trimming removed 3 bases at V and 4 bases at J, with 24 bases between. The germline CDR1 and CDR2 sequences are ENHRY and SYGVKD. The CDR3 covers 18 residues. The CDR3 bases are TGTGCCATCAGTGACCCGGCCGGGACGGAGGCTGGTCGCTATGGCTACACCTTC. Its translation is CAISDPAGTEAGRYGYTF.

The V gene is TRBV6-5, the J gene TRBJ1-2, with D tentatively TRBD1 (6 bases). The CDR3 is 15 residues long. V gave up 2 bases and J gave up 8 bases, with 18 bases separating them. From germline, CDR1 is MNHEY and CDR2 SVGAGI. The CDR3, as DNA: TGTGCCAGCAGTTACGGTTGGGGGGGGGCCGTCGGCTACACCTTC. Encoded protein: CASSYGWGGAVGYTF.

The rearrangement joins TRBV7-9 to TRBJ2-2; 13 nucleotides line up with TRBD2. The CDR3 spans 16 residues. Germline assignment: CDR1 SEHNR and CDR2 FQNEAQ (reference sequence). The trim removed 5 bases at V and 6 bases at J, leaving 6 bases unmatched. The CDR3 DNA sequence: TGTGCCAGCAGCCTTGGACTAGCGGGGGATGCCGGGGAGCTGTTTTTT. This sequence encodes CASSLGLAGDAGELFF.